This T cell receptor (beta chain) was sequenced during a study of cytomegalovirus exposure and HLA in healthy donors. Study-wide points: Productive status was seen about 90% or about 30% of the time for most TCR beta V segments in an earlier analysis.

The CDR3 contains 17 residues. The ends lost 0 bases at V and 8 bases at J; junction bases unmatched: 12. The germline V gene has CDR1 LGHNA and CDR2 YSLEER. With regard to this clone: The antigen is unknown.

A multiplex PCR was run with 60 Vbeta primers and 13 Jbeta primers. The data were produced by immunoSEQ multiplex PCR, yet TCRdb's version contains in-frame clones alone and is incomplete. The repertoire includes about 190,000 clones, 75% to 85% of them detected once, and about 0.64% sits in the top ten. Sequenced material: PBMCs. The chain joins TRBV4-3 to TRBJ2-1; 8 bases are a match to TRBD2. This receptor was identified in a boy aged 5-17 years in good health and CMV-seronegative. The CDR3 here is CASSQEIGRGGSHEQFF. The CDR3 DNA follows: TGCGCCAGCAGCCAAGAAATTGGCCGGGGGGGAAGCCATGAGCAGTTCTTC.